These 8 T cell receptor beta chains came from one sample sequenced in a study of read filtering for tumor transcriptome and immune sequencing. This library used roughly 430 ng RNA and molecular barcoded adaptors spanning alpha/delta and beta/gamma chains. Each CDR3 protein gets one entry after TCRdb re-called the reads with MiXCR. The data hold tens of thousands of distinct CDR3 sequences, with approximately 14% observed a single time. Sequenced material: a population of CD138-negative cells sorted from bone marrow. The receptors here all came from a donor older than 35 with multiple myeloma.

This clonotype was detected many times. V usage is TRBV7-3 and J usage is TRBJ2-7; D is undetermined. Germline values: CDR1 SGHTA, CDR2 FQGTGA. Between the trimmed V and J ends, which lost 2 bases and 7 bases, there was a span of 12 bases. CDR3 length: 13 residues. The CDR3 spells CASSLDVVGEQYF. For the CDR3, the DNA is TGTGCCAGCAGCTTAGATGTGGTTGGAGAGCAGTACTTC.

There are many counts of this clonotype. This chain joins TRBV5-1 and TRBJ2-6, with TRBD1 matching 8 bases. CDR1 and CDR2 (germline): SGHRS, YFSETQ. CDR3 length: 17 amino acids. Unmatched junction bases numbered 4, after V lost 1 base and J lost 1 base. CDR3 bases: TGCGCCAGCAGCTTGTCCCGGACAGGGTCTGGGGCCAACGTCCTGACTTTC. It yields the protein CASSLSRTGSGANVLTF.

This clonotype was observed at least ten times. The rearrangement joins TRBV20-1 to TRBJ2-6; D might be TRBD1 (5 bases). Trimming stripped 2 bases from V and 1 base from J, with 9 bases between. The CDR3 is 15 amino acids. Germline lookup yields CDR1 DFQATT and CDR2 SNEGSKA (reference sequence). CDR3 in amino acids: CSARQGWSGANVLTF. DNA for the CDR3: TGCAGTGCTAGACAGGGATGGTCTGGGGCCAACGTCCTGACTTTC.

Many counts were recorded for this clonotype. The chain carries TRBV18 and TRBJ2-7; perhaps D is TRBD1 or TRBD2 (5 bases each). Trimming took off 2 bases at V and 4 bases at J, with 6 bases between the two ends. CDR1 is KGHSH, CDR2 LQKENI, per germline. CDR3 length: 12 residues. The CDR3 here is CASSPGGYEQYF. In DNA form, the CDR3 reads TGTGCCAGCTCACCAGGGGGTTACGAGCAGTACTTC.

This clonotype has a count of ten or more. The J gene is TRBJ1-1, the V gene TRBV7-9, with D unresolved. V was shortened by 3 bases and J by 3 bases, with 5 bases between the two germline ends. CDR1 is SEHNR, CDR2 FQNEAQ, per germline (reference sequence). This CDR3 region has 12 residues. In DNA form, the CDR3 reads TGTGCCAGCAGCTTTGAGGACACTGAAGCTTTCTTT. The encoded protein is CASSFEDTEAFF. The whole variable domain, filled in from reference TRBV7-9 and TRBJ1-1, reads DTGVSQNPRHKITKRGQNVTFRCDPISEHNRLYWYRQTLGQGPEFLTYFQNEAQLEKSRLLSDRFSAERPKGSFSTLEIQRTEQGDSAMYLCASSFEDTEAFFGQGTRLTVV.

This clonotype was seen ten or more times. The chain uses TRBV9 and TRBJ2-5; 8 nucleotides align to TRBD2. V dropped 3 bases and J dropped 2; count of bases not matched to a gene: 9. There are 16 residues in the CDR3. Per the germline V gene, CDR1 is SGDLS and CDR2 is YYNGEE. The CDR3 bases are TGTGCCAGCAGCGCTCCCAGGGGCGGGGGGCAAGAGACCCAGTACTTC. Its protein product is CASSAPRGGGQETQYF.

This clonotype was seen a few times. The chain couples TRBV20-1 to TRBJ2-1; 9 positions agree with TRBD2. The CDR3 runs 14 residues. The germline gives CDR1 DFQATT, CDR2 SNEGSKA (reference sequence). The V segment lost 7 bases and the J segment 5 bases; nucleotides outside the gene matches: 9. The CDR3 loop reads CSGWASGANNEQFF. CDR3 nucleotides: TGCAGTGGTTGGGCTAGCGGGGCCAACAATGAGCAGTTCTTC.

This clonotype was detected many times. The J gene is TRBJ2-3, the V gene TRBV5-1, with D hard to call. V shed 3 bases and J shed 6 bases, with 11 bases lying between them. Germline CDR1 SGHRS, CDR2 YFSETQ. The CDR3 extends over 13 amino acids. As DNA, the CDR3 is TGCGCCAGCAGCTCCGCAGGAGCCGATACGCAGTATTTT. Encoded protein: CASSSAGADTQYF. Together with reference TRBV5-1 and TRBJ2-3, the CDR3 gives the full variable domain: KAGVTQTPRYLIKTRGQQVTLSCSPISGHRSVSWYQQTPGQGLQFLFEYFSETQRNKGNFPGRFSGRQFSNSRSEMNVSTLELGDSALYLCASSSAGADTQYFGPGTRLTVL.